The T cell receptor (beta chain) described here comes from a study of blood T cell repertoires in COVID-19. About the research overall: Acute and convalescent COVID-19 samples came from the United States, Italy and Spain.

The assay was immunoSEQ multiplex PCR, and TCRdb's table has in-frame clones only and misses some. Among fewer than 130,000 clones, 75% to 90% were seen once, and the ten largest hold approximately 29%. The receptor comes from a woman over 75 with acute or convalescent COVID-19. The sample taken for sequencing was peripheral blood.

CDR3 sequence: CASSHTGAGNTEAFF. CDR3 sequence (DNA): TGCGCCAGCAGCCATACAGGGGCGGGGAATACTGAAGCTTTCTTT. V and J are TRBV4-3 and TRBJ1-1; 7 bases match TRBD1. With 3 bases clipped from V and 5 bases from J, the junction kept 9 bases outside the gene matches. Germline values: CDR1 LGHNA, CDR2 YSLEER. CDR3 length: 15 amino acids.